Below, 14 T cell receptor beta chains from the same sample are listed, as sequenced in a study of long-term antiretroviral therapy in people with HIV. Version v3.0 of the immunoSEQ assay was performed at survey level. Assay used: immunoSEQ multiplex PCR; TCRdb lists only in-frame clones, some missing. The table shows about 30,000 clones, with more than 80% occurring only once. Sequencing was performed on unsorted PBMCs, taken 3 years after starting antiretroviral therapy. The receptors were gathered from a man aged 35-49 years with HIV.

This chain links TRBV5-1 with TRBJ1-2; D is unresolved. V lost 6 bases to trimming and J lost 9 bases, with 24 bases between them. This CDR3 comprises 15 residues. Germline values: CDR1 SGHRS, CDR2 YFSETQ. The CDR3 region is CASTSVGGLTRSYTF. DNA of the CDR3: TGCGCCAGCACCTCGGTGGGAGGGTTGACTAGGAGCTACACCTTC.

The chain recombines TRBV5-6 with TRBJ1-1, with TRBD1 matching 9 bases. Trimming at V came to 2 bases and at J to 11 bases, leaving 10 bases not matched to a gene. Germline CDR1 SGHDT, CDR2 YYEEEE. CDR3 length: 14 amino acids. CDR3 sequence (DNA): TGTGCCAGCAGCTTTTCGGGACCCGGGACAGGGGCTTTCTTT. It is translated as CASSFSGPGTGAFF.

The genes are TRBV7-9 and TRBJ2-2, with D uncertain. CDR1 is SEHNR and CDR2 is FQNEAQ in the germline V gene (reference sequence). The V and J ends lost 6 bases and 5 bases respectively, with 7 bases between them. This CDR3 has 12 amino acids. The CDR3: CASRDQTGELFF. CDR3 nucleotide sequence: TGTGCCAGCAGGGACCAAACCGGGGAGCTGTTTTTT.

For the CDR3, the DNA is TGTGCCAGCAGCGTAGGGGGACAGGGGGCTGGAAACACCATATATTTT. This translates into CASSVGGQGAGNTIYF. The V and J genes are TRBV9 and TRBJ1-3; 11 bases fit TRBD1. This CDR3 comprises 16 residues. Per germline, CDR1 SGDLS and CDR2 YYNGEE. The V and J ends lost 0 bases and 2 bases, in that order; junction bases with no gene match: 1.

This rearrangement joins TRBV7-9 to TRBJ2-7; 9 bases line up with TRBD1. Germline V CDR1 and CDR2: SEHNR, FQNEAQ (reference sequence). J lost 3 bases, V lost 1 base, and 10 bases had no gene match. CDR3 size: 17 residues. The chain's CDR3 is CASSLDRGPGILYEQYF. CDR3 DNA sequence: TGTGCCAGCAGCTTAGACAGGGGGCCCGGTATTCTCTACGAGCAGTACTTC.

This clone was counted only a few times. This chain uses TRBV27 with TRBJ2-3; 9 nucleotides agree with TRBD2. J was trimmed by 0 bases and V by 3 bases; bases with no gene match: 4. In germline, CDR1 is MNHEY, CDR2 SMNVEV (reference sequence). The length of the CDR3 is 16 residues. CDR3 loop: CASSFGREGSTDTQYF. For the CDR3, the DNA is TGTGCCAGCAGTTTCGGGCGGGAGGGAAGCACAGATACGCAGTATTTT.

The chain carries TRBV7-9 and TRBJ1-5; D is perhaps TRBD1 (5 bases). V was cut by 0 bases and J by 1 base, with 10 bases left in between. The CDR3 length is 16 residues. Germline V gene sequence: CDR1 SEHNR, CDR2 FQNEAQ (reference sequence). This CDR3 reads CASSLAGPGSNQPQHF. The CDR3 bases are TGTGCCAGCAGCTTAGCGGGGCCTGGGAGCAATCAGCCCCAGCATTTT. Supplemented by reference TRBV7-9 and TRBJ1-5, the full variable domain reads DTGVSQNPRHKITKRGQNVTFRCDPISEHNRLYWYRQTLGQGPEFLTYFQNEAQLEKSRLLSDRFSAERPKGSFSTLEIQRTEQGDSAMYLCASSLAGPGSNQPQHFGDGTRLSIL.

The genes are TRBV7-2 and TRBJ1-4, with 7 bases matching TRBD1. The junction had 4 bases not matched to a gene; V was cut back by 1 base and J by 8 bases. The CDR3 has 14 residues. Germline V gene sequence: CDR1 SGHTA, CDR2 FQGNSA. In DNA, the CDR3 is TGTGCCAGCAGCTTAGAGGGGGCGGGGGAAAAACTGTTTTTT. It codes for CASSLEGAGEKLFF.

The chain links TRBV5-4 to TRBJ2-1; TRBD2 aligns across 10 bases. CDR3 length: 15 amino acids. With 4 bases clipped from V and 13 bases from J, the junction kept 14 bases outside the gene matches. Germline CDR1 SGHNT, CDR2 YYREEE (reference sequence). As DNA, the CDR3 is TGTGCCAGCAGCCCCACTAGCGGGACACGCTTTGTCCAGTTCTTC. This encodes CASSPTSGTRFVQFF.

The chain uses TRBV13 and TRBJ2-3; TRBD2 matches at 11 bases. This CDR3 is 14 amino acids long. Germline V gene sequence: CDR1 PRHDT, CDR2 FYEKMQ (reference sequence). V gave up 4 bases and J gave up 3 bases; unmatched junction bases: 0. CDR3 nucleotide sequence: TGTGCCAGCAGCTGGACTAGCGGGACAGATACGCAGTATTTT. As protein: CASSWTSGTDTQYF.

This clone is a singleton in its sample. The V gene is TRBV6-5, the J gene TRBJ1-1; D is possibly TRBD1 (5 bases). CDR1 is MNHEY, CDR2 SVGAGI, per germline. CDR3 length equals 13 residues. V was trimmed by 8 bases and J by 4 bases, leaving 14 bases between them. CDR3 DNA sequence: TGTGCCAGCCTCCCCGGGGGGACCACTGAAGCTTTCTTT. As protein: CASLPGGTTEAFF.

The chain joins TRBV18 to TRBJ1-1, with D perhaps matching TRBD1 (6 bases). V lost 6 bases and J lost 0, with 11 bases in between. CDR1 is KGHSH and CDR2 is LQKENI in the germline V gene. The CDR3 totals 14 residues. The CDR3 is CASSVQGMNTEAFF. The DNA for the CDR3 is TGTGCCAGCTCCGTCCAGGGGATGAACACTGAAGCTTTCTTT.

The CDR3 nucleotides read TGTGCCAGCAGCTTGGGGAGCACAGGGAATGTTTTGGGCGGCTACACCTTC. Its translation: CASSLGSTGNVLGGYTF. The chain uses TRBV5-4 and TRBJ1-2, with TRBD1 as a possible D gene (6 bases). The CDR3 covers 17 residues. Per the germline V gene, CDR1 is SGHNT and CDR2 is YYREEE (reference sequence). Trimming left V 0 bases short and J 8 bases short, with 23 bases between.

J is TRBJ1-4 and V is TRBV5-4, with TRBD1 as a possible D gene (5 bases). Germline loops: CDR1 SGHNT, CDR2 YYREEE (reference sequence). This CDR3 contains 17 residues. The V and J ends lost 0 bases and 3 bases respectively, with 15 bases between them. CDR3 loop: CASSLVAGSGPNEKLFF. In nucleotides, the CDR3 is TGTGCCAGCAGCTTGGTGGCAGGGAGTGGGCCTAATGAAAAACTGTTTTTT.